This T cell receptor (beta chain) was sequenced in a study of PD-1 blockade in classical Hodgkin lymphoma. Germline CDR1 and CDR2: SGHAT and FQNNGV. The CDR3 length is 15 residues. Trimming removed 3 bases from V and 0 bases from J; junction bases left unmatched: 3. Some clones are missing from TCRdb's copy, which holds only in-frame ones; the method was immunoSEQ multiplex PCR. The table includes 130,000 to 150,000 clones, 78% detected once. The patients all showed relapse after autologous stem cell transplantation, while their brentuximab vedotin exposure varied. V gene TRBV11-2 combines with J gene TRBJ2-7; 9 bases align to TRBD2. Here the sequenced sample was peripheral blood mononuclear cells (PBMCs), taken before the second cycle of nivolumab. This receptor was taken from a human donor with classical Hodgkin lymphoma. CDR3 region: CASSFSSGSSYEQYF. The CDR3 coding sequence is TGTGCCAGCAGCTTTAGTAGCGGGAGCTCCTACGAGCAGTACTTC.